This TCR beta chain was identified during a study of T cell responses to AZD1222 COVID-19 vaccine. Measured with immunoSEQ multiplex PCR; TCRdb has only the in-frame clones, and not every one. Of under 110,000 clones listed, over 75% are singletons. V was shortened by 1 base and J by 3 bases, with 5 bases between the two germline ends. Germline CDR1 is LGHDT and CDR2 is YNNKEL (reference sequence). This CDR3 spans 13 amino acids. This sample comprised peripheral blood, obtained on day 0 of AZD1222 vaccination. This TCR derives from an adult in good health. This chain uses TRBV3-1 (or the pseudogene TRBV3-2) with TRBJ2-3; D remains unclear. The DNA of the CDR3 is TGTGCCAGCAGCCAAGTCGTTACAGATACGCAGTATTTT. It encodes CASSQVVTDTQYF.